These T cell receptor beta chains were read from a single sample in a study of cytomegalovirus exposure and HLA in healthy donors. TCRdb's table, derived via immunoSEQ multiplex PCR, lists solely in-frame clones and lacks some. The table lists approximately 49,000 clones, 85% to 95% of them singletons. Input material: PBMCs. Receptor source: a man aged 18 to 29 in good health and CMV-seronegative. The CDR3 runs from the conserved cysteine through the conserved F or W. Each record gives: J gene, clone size, V gene, D gene, CDR3 protein, CDR3 DNA. A D gene is named only where the DNA matches it firmly. Clone size is stated in some rows and not others, as once, few, many or a class when expanded.

J: TRBJ2-5
size: .
V: TRBV19
D: TRBD2
CDR3: CASSWSGNQETQYF
DNA: TGTGCCAGTAGTTGGAGCGGGAACCAAGAGACCCAGTACTTC

J: TRBJ2-7
size: .
V: TRBV19
D: TRBD2
CDR3: CASSILPSAGDSHEQYF
DNA: TGTGCCAGTAGTATACTTCCTTCAGCGGGAGATTCTCACGAGCAGTACTTC

J: TRBJ2-2
size: .
V: TRBV19
D: TRBD1
CDR3: CASSGQGASGELFF
DNA: TGTGCCAGTAGCGGACAGGGGGCTTCCGGGGAGCTGTTTTTT

J: TRBJ2-7
size: .
V: TRBV5-1
D: .
CDR3: CASSSGYEQYF
DNA: TGCGCCAGCAGCTCGGGCTACGAGCAGTACTTC

J: TRBJ2-2
size: .
V: TRBV19
D: .
CDR3: CASSPRLEVNTGELFF
DNA: TGTGCCAGTAGCCCCCGGCTCGAGGTAAACACCGGGGAGCTGTTTTTT

J: TRBJ2-7
size: .
V: TRBV7-2
D: TRBD2
CDR3: CASSRGLAGGAEQYF
DNA: TGTGCCAGCAGCCGGGGACTAGCGGGAGGGGCCGAGCAGTACTTC

J: TRBJ1-1
size: .
V: TRBV7-9
D: TRBD1
CDR3: CASSSGWDRANTEAFF
DNA: TGTGCCAGCAGCTCGGGCTGGGACAGGGCGAACACTGAAGCTTTCTTT

J: TRBJ2-7
size: .
V: TRBV27
D: TRBD1
CDR3: CASSLGQGVSYEQYF
DNA: TGTGCCAGCAGTTTAGGACAGGGGGTATCCTACGAGCAGTACTTC

J: TRBJ2-7
size: .
V: TRBV27
D: .
CDR3: CASSPDWYEQYF
DNA: TGTGCCAGCAGTCCTGACTGGTACGAGCAGTACTTC

J: TRBJ2-6
size: .
V: TRBV5-1
D: .
CDR3: CASSPQAGANVLTF
DNA: TGCGCCAGCAGCCCCCAGGCTGGGGCCAACGTCCTGACTTTC

J: TRBJ2-2
size: .
V: TRBV4-1
D: .
CDR3: CASSLKGVGTGELFF
DNA: TGCGCCAGCAGCTTAAAGGGGGTAGGTACCGGGGAGCTGTTTTTT

J: TRBJ2-7
size: .
V: TRBV27
D: TRBD2
CDR3: CASSLSPSGRRTYEQYF
DNA: TGTGCCAGCAGTTTATCCCCGAGCGGGAGGCGGACCTACGAGCAGTACTTC

J: TRBJ2-2
size: .
V: TRBV12-5
D: TRBD1
CDR3: CASGLDRGTNTGELFF
DNA: TGTGCTAGTGGTTTGGACAGGGGGACGAACACCGGGGAGCTGTTTTTT

J: TRBJ1-1
size: .
V: TRBV4-1
D: .
CDR3: CASSQGQGGDTEAFF
DNA: TGCGCCAGCAGCCAAGGGCAGGGAGGCGACACTGAAGCTTTCTTT

J: TRBJ2-1
size: once
V: TRBV30
D: .
CDR3: CAWSVGGGVGNEQFF
DNA: TGTGCCTGGAGTGTGGGAGGGGGTGTAGGTAATGAGCAGTTCTTC

J: TRBJ1-5
size: .
V: TRBV6-1
D: .
CDR3: CASGDQGLGQPQHF
DNA: TGTGCCAGCGGGGATCAGGGGCTAGGGCAGCCCCAGCATTTT

J: TRBJ2-5
size: few
V: TRBV7-9
D: TRBD2
CDR3: CASSPGLAGRETQYF
DNA: TGTGCCAGCAGCCCCGGACTAGCGGGAAGAGAGACCCAGTACTTC

J: TRBJ2-1
size: .
V: TRBV7-7
D: TRBD1
CDR3: CASSLNRGPYNEQFF
DNA: TGTGCCAGCAGCTTAAACAGGGGGCCGTACAATGAGCAGTTCTTC

J: TRBJ2-7
size: .
V: TRBV27
D: TRBD1
CDR3: CASSPVPGQHYEQYF
DNA: TGTGCCAGCAGTCCCGTACCGGGACAGCACTACGAGCAGTACTTC

J: TRBJ1-4
size: .
V: TRBV19
D: .
CDR3: CASSIGQVDEKLFF
DNA: TGTGCCAGTAGTATAGGACAAGTGGATGAAAAACTGTTTTTT

J: TRBJ2-1
size: .
V: TRBV11-2
D: TRBD2
CDR3: CASSSRSGRGTYNEQFF
DNA: TGTGCCAGCAGCTCCCGCAGCGGGAGGGGAACCTACAATGAGCAGTTCTTC

J: TRBJ1-4
size: .
V: TRBV27
D: .
CDR3: CASSHQGLAAGKLFF
DNA: TGTGCCAGCAGTCACCAGGGACTTGCTGCCGGAAAACTGTTTTTT

J: TRBJ2-7
size: .
V: TRBV19
D: TRBD1
CDR3: CASSRPLTGSHEQYF
DNA: TGTGCCAGTAGTCGACCTTTGACAGGGTCTCACGAGCAGTACTTC

J: TRBJ2-3
size: .
V: TRBV27
D: .
CDR3: CASSRGTDTQYF
DNA: TGTGCCAGCAGCCGGGGCACAGATACGCAGTATTTT

J: TRBJ2-1
size: .
V: TRBV9
D: TRBD1
CDR3: CASSPDGGQGYEQFF
DNA: TGTGCCAGCAGCCCCGATGGGGGACAGGGCTATGAGCAGTTCTTC

J: TRBJ2-7
size: .
V: TRBV6-1
D: .
CDR3: CASSEGTDAYEQYF
DNA: TGTGCCAGCAGTGAAGGGACTGACGCCTACGAGCAGTACTTC

J: TRBJ2-7
size: .
V: TRBV21-1
D: .
CDR3: CASSCSGPYEQYF
DNA: TGTGCCAGCAGCTGTAGCGGCCCCTACGAGCAGTACTTC

J: TRBJ1-1
size: .
V: TRBV28
D: .
CDR3: CASSQTAEAFF
DNA: TGTGCCAGCAGTCAGACAGCTGAAGCTTTCTTT

J: TRBJ2-3
size: .
V: TRBV4-3
D: TRBD1
CDR3: CASSQHKPDRGTDTQYF
DNA: TGCGCCAGCAGCCAACATAAGCCGGACAGGGGCACAGATACGCAGTATTTT

J: TRBJ2-3
size: .
V: TRBV7-2
D: TRBD1
CDR3: CASSFRRQGLPQYF
DNA: TGTGCCAGCAGCTTCCGCCGACAGGGTCTACCGCAGTATTTT

J: TRBJ2-7
size: .
V: TRBV7-9
D: .
CDR3: CASSNPVYEQYF
DNA: TGTGCCAGCAGCAATCCCGTCTACGAGCAGTACTTC

J: TRBJ2-3
size: .
V: TRBV11-2
D: .
CDR3: CASSLDTRGTDTQYF
DNA: TGTGCCAGCAGCTTAGATACGCGCGGCACAGATACGCAGTATTTT

J: TRBJ2-3
size: .
V: TRBV2
D: TRBD1
CDR3: CASSENRGPYF
DNA: TGTGCCAGCAGTGAGAACAGGGGTCCGTATTTT

J: TRBJ2-4
size: .
V: TRBV11-2
D: TRBD2
CDR3: CASSSPPGGSENIQYF
DNA: TGTGCCAGCAGCTCCCCTCCCGGGGGGTCGGAAAACATTCAGTACTTC

J: TRBJ2-1
size: .
V: TRBV2
D: TRBD2
CDR3: CASSRLEREYGEQFF
DNA: TGTGCCAGCAGTCGGTTGGAGCGGGAGTACGGTGAGCAGTTCTTC

J: TRBJ2-1
size: .
V: TRBV28
D: TRBD1
CDR3: CATQGAWYNEQFF
DNA: TGTGCCACCCAGGGGGCTTGGTACAATGAGCAGTTCTTC

J: TRBJ2-7
size: .
V: TRBV18
D: .
CDR3: CASSPPYTSYEQYF
DNA: TGTGCCAGCTCACCACCGTACACCTCCTACGAGCAGTACTTC

J: TRBJ1-2
size: .
V: TRBV28
D: .
CDR3: CASSSRGGYTF
DNA: TGTGCCAGCAGTTCCAGGGGTGGCTACACCTTC

J: TRBJ1-2
size: .
V: TRBV7-9
D: TRBD1
CDR3: CASSGDRGPNYGYTF
DNA: TGTGCCAGCAGCGGGGACAGGGGGCCTAACTATGGCTACACCTTC

J: TRBJ2-2
size: once
V: TRBV6-1
D: TRBD2
CDR3: CASSVTSGSPGELFF
DNA: TGTGCCAGCAGTGTAACTAGCGGGAGTCCCGGGGAGCTGTTTTTT

J: TRBJ2-4
size: .
V: TRBV15
D: .
CDR3: CATSRDILGGERSAKNIQYF
DNA: TGTGCCACCAGCAGAGATATTCTAGGAGGCGAACGTTCTGCCAAAAACATTCAGTACTTC

J: TRBJ1-3
size: .
V: TRBV11-2
D: .
CDR3: CASSLNRVSGNTIYF
DNA: TGTGCCAGCAGCCTAAACAGGGTTTCAGGAAACACCATATATTTT